The 9 T cell receptor beta chains in this list originate from one sample, sequenced in a study of blood T cell repertoires in COVID-19 (dated by TCRdb to the early 2020s). The library was prepared using the immunoSEQ multiplex PCR assay. TCRdb retrieved this table from immuneACCESS and kept in-frame rearrangements only. Not all clones are present; in checked studies, unresolved V genes account for under half, and no reason is known for the remainder. The sample table shows about 230,000 clones, and roughly 83% are seen once. Around 7.2% of the sample comes from the top ten. The material sequenced was peripheral blood. Receptors were obtained from a woman in her forties or fifties with acute or convalescent COVID-19.

This clone has at least ten counts. This chain connects TRBV9 to TRBJ2-7, with D unresolved. Germline V gives CDR1 SGDLS, CDR2 YYNGEE. The CDR3 covers 14 residues. Trimming took 0 bases from V and 2 from J, leaving 9 bases between them. The CDR3 protein is CASSVAGFPYEQYF. CDR3 in DNA: TGTGCCAGCAGCGTAGCAGGATTCCCCTACGAGCAGTACTTC. Filled out from reference TRBV9 and TRBJ2-7, the complete variable domain reads DSGVTQTPKHLITATGQRVTLRCSPRSGDLSVYWYQQSLDQGLQFLIQYYNGEERAKGNILERFSAQQFPDLHSELNLSSLELGDSALYFCASSVAGFPYEQYFGPGTRLTVT.

The chain has TRBV3-1 (or the pseudogene TRBV3-2) and TRBJ2-6, with D tentatively TRBD2 (5 bases). Germline-derived CDR1 and CDR2 are LGHDT and YNNKEL (reference sequence). V was trimmed by 5 bases and J by 13 bases, leaving 24 bases between them. The CDR3 runs to 16 residues. The CDR3 DNA sequence: TGTGCCAGCAGCATATGGCGTCCGGACGGCCCGGGAGTCCTGACTTTC. As protein: CASSIWRPDGPGVLTF.

The chain uses TRBV19 and TRBJ2-2, with D perhaps TRBD1 (5 bases). Germline V gene sequence: CDR1 LNHDA, CDR2 SQIVND (reference sequence). V dropped 6 bases and J dropped 1 base, with 9 bases sitting between them. This CDR3 has 14 residues. In DNA, the CDR3 is TGTGCCAGTAGCCTCAGGGTGAACACCGGGGAGCTGTTTTTT. Amino acids: CASSLRVNTGELFF.

The rearrangement uses TRBV12-1 and TRBJ2-3; the listed D gene, TRBD2, was not tested against the DNA. TRBV12-1 is listed as a pseudogene. This CDR3 spans 18 amino acids. The CDR3 loop reads CASSPWTSGRFSTDTQYF. The CDR3 nucleotides read TGTGCCAGCAGCCCATGGACTAGCGGGAGATTTAGCACAGATACGCAGTATTTT.

This chain connects TRBV3-1 (or the pseudogene TRBV3-2) to TRBJ2-1; possible D gene TRBD2, 5 bases. This CDR3 is built from 15 residues. V lost 0 bases and J 6 bases, leaving 12 bases between the germline ends. CDR1 is LGHDT and CDR2 is YNNKEL in the germline V gene (reference sequence). Written as DNA, the CDR3 is TGTGCCAGCAGCCAAGATCGCCTAGCTTTCAATGAGCAGTTCTTC. Translation: CASSQDRLAFNEQFF.

The chain carries TRBV27 and TRBJ2-7; 10 nucleotides match TRBD2. Germline assignment: CDR1 MNHEY and CDR2 SMNVEV (reference sequence). V gave up 2 bases and J gave up 2 bases; unmatched junction bases: 3. The CDR3 is made up of 15 amino acids. CDR3 residues: CASSLGAGGPYEQYF. The CDR3 DNA follows: TGTGCCAGCAGTTTAGGAGCGGGAGGGCCCTACGAGCAGTACTTC.

The chain recombines TRBV27 with TRBJ1-6; tentatively, D is TRBD1 (5 bases). Per the germline V gene, CDR1 is MNHEY and CDR2 is SMNVEV (reference sequence). The CDR3 loop spans 14 amino acids. V was clipped by 7 bases and J by 4 bases, with 11 bases between them. The CDR3 loop reads CASKWGEYNSPLHF. CDR3 in DNA: TGTGCCAGCAAATGGGGGGAGTATAATTCACCCCTCCACTTT.

Only one count was recorded for this clone. V is TRBV28 and J is TRBJ2-7; D is undetermined. With 6 bases removed from V and 2 bases from J, the gap between germline ends came to 14 bases. From germline, CDR1 is MDHEN and CDR2 SYDVKM. The CDR3 length is 14 residues. CDR3 nucleotide sequence: TGTGCCAGCAGATCACCCCGGTTGGCCTACGAGCAGTACTTC. It translates to CASRSPRLAYEQYF.

V is TRBV9 and J is TRBJ1-1; tentative D call: TRBD1 (6 bases). Trimming shortened V by 7 bases and J by 0 bases, and 16 bases separated the two germline ends. Germline CDR1 reads SGDLS; CDR2 reads YYNGEE. CDR3 length: 15 amino acids. The CDR3 coding sequence is TGTGCCAGCGGATCGCAGGGGAACTTGAACACTGAAGCTTTCTTT. Translation: CASGSQGNLNTEAFF.